These 29 T cell receptor beta chains originate from one sample sequenced in a study of blood T cell repertoires in COVID-19. Profiled with immunoSEQ multiplex PCR; TCRdb holds only in-frame clones, not every one. The sample lists approximately 300,000 clones, under 90% occurring once. The sequencing sample was made of PBMCs or T cells enriched from blood (not recorded which). The origin of the receptors is a man between 60 and 75 years old who had recovered from COVID-19.

The rearrangement joins TRBV28 to TRBJ1-1; D is ambiguous. The CDR3 is 15 residues long. Germline V gene data show CDR1 as MDHEN and CDR2 as SYDVKM. Trimming left V 2 bases short and J 0 bases short, with 10 bases between. This CDR3 is CASSLVTGMNTEAFF. In DNA form, the CDR3 reads TGTGCCAGCAGTTTAGTTACGGGGATGAACACTGAAGCTTTCTTT.

In nucleotides, the CDR3 is TGTGCCAGCGGATACCATGGACTAGCGGTCCCGAGGCATGAGCAGTTCTTC. Protein sequence: CASGYHGLAVPRHEQFF. This rearrangement joins TRBV2 to TRBJ2-1, with 10 bases lining up with TRBD2. The ends lost 8 bases at V and 8 bases at J; junction bases unmatched: 18. The germline V gene encodes CDR1 SNHLY and CDR2 FYNNEI. The CDR3 runs 17 residues.

The rearrangement uses TRBV6-5 and TRBJ2-7; D possibly corresponds to TRBD1 (6 bases). The CDR3 totals 15 residues. Trimming left V 5 bases short and J 0 bases short, with 14 bases between. Germline V gene data show CDR1 as MNHEY and CDR2 as SVGAGI. The CDR3 region has the DNA TGTGCCAGCAGTACAGGGAATTTCGGCTCCTACGAGCAGTACTTC. Translation gives CASSTGNFGSYEQYF.

The chain recombines TRBV5-1 with TRBJ1-1; 9 bases are shared with TRBD1. With V trimmed by 1 base and J by 1 base, 8 bases remained unmatched. Looked up from germline, CDR1 is SGHRS and CDR2 is YFSETQ. The CDR3 covers 17 residues. CDR3: CASSLFKPGQGNTEAFF. CDR3 sequence (DNA): TGCGCCAGCAGCTTGTTTAAACCGGGACAGGGGAACACTGAAGCTTTCTTT. Full variable domain (remainder filled in from reference TRBV5-1 and TRBJ1-1): KAGVTQTPRYLIKTRGQQVTLSCSPISGHRSVSWYQQTPGQGLQFLFEYFSETQRNKGNFPGRFSGRQFSNSRSEMNVSTLELGDSALYLCASSLFKPGQGNTEAFFGQGTRLTVV.

This clone was recorded once. The chain links TRBV3-1 (or the pseudogene TRBV3-2) to TRBJ2-5; 8 positions match TRBD1. Trimming at V came to 4 bases and at J to 5 bases, leaving 12 bases not matched to a gene. From germline, CDR1 is LGHDT and CDR2 YNNKEL (reference sequence). This CDR3 has 16 amino acids. The CDR3 nucleotides are TGTGCCAGCAGCCCTGGGACAGGCCCCCGAGGGGAGACCCAGTACTTC. Amino acids: CASSPGTGPRGETQYF.

This clone was recorded once. V and J are TRBV12-3 or TRBV12-4 and TRBJ2-1; D may be TRBD1 (6 bases). The CDR3 is made up of 13 amino acids. Trimming took 6 bases from V and 8 from J, leaving 14 bases between them. CDR3 in amino acids: CASSLRGGHEQFF. CDR3 coding DNA: TGTGCCAGCAGCCTACGTGGGGGCCATGAGCAGTTCTTC.

The chain has TRBV7-2 and TRBJ1-6; TRBD1 agrees at 8 bases. This CDR3 contains 15 residues. Germline loops: CDR1 SGHTA, CDR2 FQGNSA. V shed 3 bases, J shed 9 bases, and the junction held 7 bases outside the gene matches. The CDR3 spells CASSLTGQGTSPLHF. CDR3 coding DNA: TGTGCCAGCAGCTTGACCGGACAGGGCACTTCACCCCTCCACTTT.

This clone was counted a single time. The chain employs TRBV5-1 and TRBJ2-5; 9 bases are a match to TRBD1. This CDR3 spans 13 amino acids. Looked up from germline, CDR1 is SGHRS and CDR2 is YFSETQ. Trimming cost V 5 bases and J 5 bases; bases outside gene matches: 4. The CDR3 spells CASREQGAETQYF. DNA of the CDR3: TGCGCCAGCAGGGAACAGGGGGCTGAGACCCAGTACTTC.

This rearrangement joins TRBV12-3 or TRBV12-4 to TRBJ1-1, with D possibly being TRBD1 (5 bases). This CDR3 has 13 amino acids. V lost 5 bases, J lost 0 bases, and 7 bases lay in between. The CDR3 sequence is CASSQGMNTEAFF. In DNA, the CDR3 is TGTGCCAGCAGTCAGGGAATGAACACTGAAGCTTTCTTT.

The chain recombines TRBV7-9 with TRBJ2-7; 8 nucleotides match TRBD1. CDR1 is SEHNR and CDR2 is FQNEAQ in the germline V gene (reference sequence). The CDR3 sequence is 17 residues long. After removal of 5 bases from V and 0 bases from J, the junction contained 12 bases not matched to a gene. The DNA of the CDR3 is TGTGCCAGCAGCCCACCAGCGTCGGGACAGGACTCCTACGAGCAGTACTTC. Its translation: CASSPPASGQDSYEQYF.

This chain joins TRBV6-2 or TRBV6-3 and TRBJ1-2; D perhaps matches TRBD1 (6 bases). Looked up from germline, CDR1 is MNHEY and CDR2 is SVGEGT. The V end was cut by 6 bases, the J end by 6 bases, with 8 bases between. The CDR3 is 11 residues long. This CDR3 is CASSSGDGYTF. CDR3 sequence (DNA): TGTGCCAGCAGCTCAGGGGATGGCTACACCTTC.

This clone is a singleton in its sample. The genes are TRBV18 and TRBJ1-3, with 8 bases that match TRBD1. Trimming took 6 bases from V and 2 from J; bases not matched to a gene: 9. Germline CDR1 is KGHSH and CDR2 is LQKENI. The CDR3 runs 16 residues. CDR3 in amino acids: CASSTDRVGTGNTIYF. CDR3 sequence (DNA): TGTGCCAGCTCTACGGACAGGGTCGGAACTGGAAACACCATATATTTT.

This rearrangement joins TRBV11-2 to TRBJ1-2, with D unresolved. Germline V gene sequence: CDR1 SGHAT, CDR2 FQNNGV. Trimming shortened V by 5 bases and J by 4 bases, and 11 bases separated the two germline ends. The CDR3 contains 13 residues. CDR3 coding DNA: TGTGCCAGCAGCCTTGGCGGATCCTATGGCTACACCTTC. As protein: CASSLGGSYGYTF. Combining the CDR3 with reference TRBV11-2 and TRBJ1-2 gives the whole variable domain EAGVAQSPRYKIIEKRQSVAFWCNPISGHATLYWYQQILGQGPKLLIQFQNNGVVDDSQLPKDRFSAERLKGVDSTLKIQPAKLEDSAVYLCASSLGGSYGYTFGSGTRLTVV.

The chain couples TRBV7-3 to TRBJ2-3, with TRBD2 matching 14 bases. Per the germline V gene, CDR1 is SGHTA and CDR2 is FQGTGA. The V segment lost 5 bases and the J segment 0 bases; nucleotides outside the gene matches: 7. This CDR3 is built from 18 residues. This chain's CDR3 is CASSRLGLAGVSTDTQYF. The DNA of the CDR3 is TGTGCCAGCAGCCGGCTGGGACTAGCGGGAGTTAGCACAGATACGCAGTATTTT.

This clone was detected once. CDR3 amino acids: CASNPRTGGWSNQPQHF. CDR3 coding DNA: TGTGCCAGCAACCCCCGGACAGGGGGTTGGAGCAATCAGCCCCAGCATTTT. The genes are TRBV28 and TRBJ1-5; 10 nucleotides align to TRBD1. The junction had 10 bases not matched to a gene; V was cut back by 7 bases and J by 1 base. This CDR3 has 17 residues. The germline gives CDR1 MDHEN, CDR2 SYDVKM.

Here the CDR3 reads CASSLQGGAHEQYF. The CDR3, as DNA: TGTGCCAGCAGTTTACAAGGGGGGGCCCACGAGCAGTACTTC. The chain recombines TRBV28 with TRBJ2-7; D might be TRBD2 (7 bases). Trimming shortened V by 2 bases and J by 5 bases, and 13 bases separated the two germline ends. The germline gives CDR1 MDHEN, CDR2 SYDVKM. The CDR3 is 14 amino acids.

The V gene is TRBV7-2, the J gene TRBJ1-2; D not certain. This CDR3 comprises 14 residues. In germline, CDR1 is SGHTA, CDR2 FQGNSA. V was trimmed by 0 bases and J by 2 bases, leaving 7 bases between them. The chain's CDR3 is CASSLAGQNYGYTF. DNA for the CDR3: TGTGCCAGCAGCTTAGCGGGCCAGAACTATGGCTACACCTTC. Variable domain in full (rest from reference TRBV7-2 and TRBJ1-2): GAGVSQSPSNKVTEKGKDVELRCDPISGHTALYWYRQSLGQGLEFLIYFQGNSAPDKSGLPSDRFSAERTGGSVSTLTIQRTQQEDSAVYLCASSLAGQNYGYTFGSGTRLTVV.

This chain connects TRBV24-1 to TRBJ2-1; TRBD2 aligns across 10 bases. Germline values: CDR1 KGHDR, CDR2 SFDVKD. V gave up 4 bases and J gave up 5 bases; unmatched junction bases: 7. The CDR3 contains 16 residues. CDR3 residues: CATSEPSGSGNNEQFF. DNA for the CDR3: TGTGCCACCAGTGAGCCTAGCGGGAGTGGGAACAATGAGCAGTTCTTC.

This clone occurred once. The rearrangement joins TRBV29-1 to TRBJ2-7; 7 bases are shared with TRBD1. Germline V CDR1 and CDR2: SQVTM, ANQGSEA. The CDR3 loop spans 13 amino acids. V lost 4 bases to trimming and J lost 5 bases; unmatched junction nucleotides: 8. CDR3 nucleotide sequence: TGCAGCGTTGCAGGGGGACGGACCGACGAGCAGTACTTC. Translation: CSVAGGRTDEQYF.

The V gene is TRBV6-1, the J gene TRBJ1-1, with D maybe TRBD1 (5 bases). Germline CDR1 reads MNHNS; CDR2 reads SASEGT. Trimming removed 3 bases from V and 3 bases from J, with 20 bases in between. The CDR3 runs 17 residues. The CDR3 here is CASSEVSRAGGDTEAFF. CDR3 DNA: TGTGCCAGCAGTGAGGTATCCAGGGCAGGTGGGGACACTGAAGCTTTCTTT.

The chain recombines TRBV5-1 with TRBJ1-4; D is undetermined. The V gene lost 0 bases and the J gene lost 6 bases, with 12 bases spanning the gap. CDR1 SGHRS and CDR2 YFSETQ come from the germline V gene. The CDR3 consists of 15 residues. CDR3 in DNA: TGCGCCAGCAGCTTGGGGGTTGACATGGATGAAAAACTGTTTTTT. Its protein is CASSLGVDMDEKLFF.

This sequence joins TRBV5-5 and TRBJ2-7; possible D gene TRBD1, 5 bases. CDR3 length equals 15 residues. Germline CDR1 is SGHKS and CDR2 is YYEKEE (reference sequence). The V end was cut by 1 base, the J end by 5 bases, with 16 bases between. CDR3 region: CASSLYWQGNHEQYF. Here the CDR3 DNA reads TGTGCCAGCAGCTTGTATTGGCAGGGAAACCACGAGCAGTACTTC.

The chain carries TRBV5-1 and TRBJ2-1, with no clear D. V was clipped by 1 base and J by 8 bases, with 13 bases between them. The germline gives CDR1 SGHRS, CDR2 YFSETQ. The CDR3 consists of 14 residues. Written as DNA, the CDR3 is TGCGCCAGCAGCTTGATGGTTGGCAATCATGAGCAGTTCTTC. This sequence encodes CASSLMVGNHEQFF.

This chain connects TRBV4-2 to TRBJ2-5, with TRBD2 matching 13 bases. The germline CDR1 and CDR2 sequences are LGHNA and YNFKEQ. Unmatched junction bases numbered 7, after V lost 2 bases and J lost 1 base. The CDR3 has 18 amino acids. The CDR3 DNA follows: TGTGCCAGCAGCCAAAACGGGGGACTAGCGGGGTCCCAAGAGACCCAGTACTTC. It encodes CASSQNGGLAGSQETQYF.

The chain joins TRBV10-3 to TRBJ1-2; 8 nucleotides line up with TRBD1. Germline-derived CDR1 and CDR2 are ENHRY and SYGVKD. V shed 3 bases and J 8 bases; nucleotides not matched to a gene: 11. The CDR3 has 15 amino acids. DNA for the CDR3: TGTGCCATCAGTGATCTCGGACAGGGAGGCGGCGGCTACACCTTC. Translating it yields CAISDLGQGGGGYTF.

This clone occurred once. The chain recombines TRBV2 with TRBJ1-2; no reliable D call. V gave up 7 bases and J gave up 2 bases, with 14 bases separating them. Germline values: CDR1 SNHLY, CDR2 FYNNEI. This CDR3 has 14 residues. The chain's CDR3 is CASKSYHPNYGYTF. As DNA, the CDR3 is TGTGCCAGCAAGAGCTACCACCCGAACTATGGCTACACCTTC. Complete variable domain (other parts from reference TRBV2 and TRBJ1-2): EPEVTQTPSHQVTQMGQEVILRCVPISNHLYFYWYRQILGQKVEFLVSFYNNEISEKSEIFDDQFSVERPDGSNFTLKIRSTKLEDSAMYFCASKSYHPNYGYTFGSGTRLTVV.

The chain has TRBV7-9 and TRBJ2-2, with D unclear. The germline V and J ends were trimmed by 5 bases and 6 bases, with 16 bases remaining between them. The germline CDR1 and CDR2 sequences are SEHNR and FQNEAQ (reference sequence). The length of the CDR3 is 15 residues. CDR3: CASSEEERGPGELFF. CDR3 nucleotide sequence: TGTGCCAGCAGCGAAGAGGAACGCGGCCCCGGGGAGCTGTTTTTT.

The chain joins TRBV28 to TRBJ2-7, with TRBD2 identical over 8 bases. Germline lookup yields CDR1 MDHEN and CDR2 SYDVKM. The CDR3 is 15 residues long. Germline trimming cut 6 bases from V and 0 bases from J; bases unmatched to any gene: 7. CDR3 in DNA: TGTGCCAGCAGCTCAGCGGGAGCTAACTCCTACGAGCAGTACTTC. It translates to CASSSAGANSYEQYF.

There are many counts of this clone. The chain links TRBV30 to TRBJ1-4; D remains ambiguous. The CDR3 is 14 residues long. Germline CDR1 GTSNPN, CDR2 SVGIG (reference sequence). V lost 8 bases to trimming and J lost 0 bases, with 13 bases between them. DNA of the CDR3: TGTGCCCGAGAGAGGGCTGCAACTAATGAAAAACTGTTTTTT. It yields the protein CARERAATNEKLFF.